This T cell receptor (beta chain) was identified in a study of T cell changes during pregnancy in multiple sclerosis. Profiled with immunoSEQ multiplex PCR; TCRdb holds only in-frame clones, not every one. The table lists about 70,000 clones, roughly nine tenths of them singletons. Germline V gives CDR1 SGHDT, CDR2 YYEEEE. Trimming took 4 bases from V and 9 from J, leaving 17 bases between them. There are 14 residues in the CDR3. The chain is built from TRBV5-6 and TRBJ2-1; D is undetermined. The sequence was obtained from a female donor with multiple sclerosis, enrolled in a pregnancy study. The sample here was peripheral blood, taken after pregnancy. The DNA of the CDR3 is TGTGCCAGCAGCCGCCCCGTGTACTTAGTTGAGCAGTTCTTC. This encodes CASSRPVYLVEQFF.